One and the same sample provided the 25 T cell receptor beta chains below, sequenced in a study of identical twins. TCRdb independently ran MiXCR on the 5' RACE reads; one entry per CDR3 protein. The sample holds 1.5 million to 2 million distinct CDR3 sequences, roughly a third seen once. Sample: cord blood. Receptors originate from a newborn girl in good health.

V and J are TRBV7-6 and TRBJ2-3, with D unclear. Trimming cost V 1 base and J 5 bases, with 16 bases left between them. Germline assignment: CDR1 SGHVS and CDR2 FNYEAQ. This CDR3 is built from 16 residues. In nucleotides, the CDR3 is TGTGCCAGCAGCTTAGGCCCCTTCGGGCACGGAGATACGCAGTATTTT. Translation: CASSLGPFGHGDTQYF. The variable domain in full, completed from reference TRBV7-6 and TRBJ2-3, reads GAGVSQSPRYKVTKRGQDVALRCDPISGHVSLYWYRQALGQGPEFLTYFNYEAQQDKSGLPNDRFSAERPEGSISTLTIQRTEQRDSAMYRCASSLGPFGHGDTQYFGPGTRLTVL.

The V and J genes are TRBV9 and TRBJ1-2; no firm D call. Germline CDR1 SGDLS, CDR2 YYNGEE. With 3 bases removed from V and 5 bases from J, the gap between germline ends came to 17 bases. This CDR3 spans 15 amino acids. CDR3 residues: CASSAVAEPLYGYTF. For the CDR3, the DNA is TGTGCCAGCAGCGCAGTGGCGGAACCTCTTTATGGCTACACCTTC.

As regards this clonotype: A much larger clone differs by one base, so this may be a read error. The chain couples TRBV28 to TRBJ2-3; D remains ambiguous. Trimming removed 5 bases at V and 5 bases at J, with 11 bases between. The CDR3 is made up of 13 amino acids. The germline V gene has CDR1 MDHEN and CDR2 SYDVKM. The CDR3 reads CASSPPLGDTQYF. The CDR3, as DNA: TGTGCCAGCAGTCCTCCATTAGGAGATACGCAGTATTTT.

This clonotype occurred a few times. The CDR3 sequence is CASSDSFSGSTDTQYF. The CDR3 DNA reads as TGCGCCAGCAGTGATTCGTTTAGCGGTAGCACAGATACGCAGTATTTT. The rearrangement joins TRBV10-1 to TRBJ2-3; D is possibly TRBD2 (6 bases). The CDR3 contains 16 residues. The germline V gene has CDR1 WNHNN and CDR2 SYGVQD (reference sequence). The germline V and J ends were trimmed by 3 bases and 0 bases, with 13 bases remaining between them.

This clonotype showed up just a few times. The rearrangement joins TRBV29-1 to TRBJ1-5; TRBD1 matches at 8 bases. Looked up from germline, CDR1 is SQVTM and CDR2 is ANQGSEA. The trim removed 6 bases at V and 11 bases at J, leaving 15 bases unmatched. The CDR3 consists of 14 residues. CDR3 DNA sequence: TGCAGCGTATGGACAGGGAAGAGGGAATCAGCCCAGCATTTT. Translated, it gives CSVWTGKRESAQHF.

This clonotype was found a few times. V gene TRBV5-1 combines with J gene TRBJ2-1, with D tentatively TRBD2 (6 bases). Deletions cut 5 bases from V and 0 bases from J, with 18 bases between. Germline CDR1 is SGHRS and CDR2 is YFSETQ. This CDR3 comprises 17 residues. In nucleotides, the CDR3 is TGCGCCAGCAGAAGAAGGCTAGAAGCGGGCTCCTACAATGAGCAGTTCTTC. The encoded protein is CASRRRLEAGSYNEQFF.

Turning to this clonotype: A much bigger clone sits one base away, suggesting this may be a read error. The V call is TRBV5-1, the J call TRBJ2-7; 9 bases match TRBD2. Losses at the gene ends were 1 base for V and 7 bases for J; bases not matched to a gene: 6. Looked up from germline, CDR1 is SGHRS and CDR2 is YFSETQ. The CDR3 totals 14 residues. The CDR3 coding sequence is TGCGCCAGCAGCTTGATAGCGGGGGACAATGAGCAGTACTTC. Translating it yields CASSLIAGDNEQYF.

The V gene is TRBV24-1, the J gene TRBJ1-5, with D tentatively TRBD1 (5 bases). Trimming removed 4 bases at V and 5 bases at J, with 20 bases between. This CDR3 has 17 residues. Germline CDR1 reads KGHDR; CDR2 reads SFDVKD. The DNA for the CDR3 is TGTGCCACCAGTGACCTGGCCGGAACCGGGGCGGATCAGCCCCAGCATTTT. Translating it yields CATSDLAGTGADQPQHF.

Only a few counts were recorded for this clonotype. This chain connects TRBV6-1 to TRBJ1-1; D is unresolved. This CDR3 contains 11 residues. The V end was cut by 2 bases, the J end by 4 bases, with 2 bases between. The germline V gene encodes CDR1 MNHNS and CDR2 SASEGT. The CDR3 is CASSELTEAFF. Here the CDR3 DNA reads TGTGCCAGCAGTGAACTCACTGAAGCTTTCTTT.

The chain combines TRBV5-1 with TRBJ1-1, with 10 bases lining up with TRBD1. The CDR3 has 12 residues. The V and J ends lost 4 bases and 10 bases, in that order; junction bases with no gene match: 4. CDR1 is SGHRS, CDR2 YFSETQ, per germline. CDR3 in amino acids: CASSGTGEVAFF. The CDR3 coding sequence is TGCGCCAGCAGCGGGACAGGGGAAGTAGCTTTCTTT. The complete variable domain, with remaining parts taken from reference TRBV5-1 and TRBJ1-1, reads KAGVTQTPRYLIKTRGQQVTLSCSPISGHRSVSWYQQTPGQGLQFLFEYFSETQRNKGNFPGRFSGRQFSNSRSEMNVSTLELGDSALYLCASSGTGEVAFFGQGTRLTVV.

The table lists this clonotype with a few counts. This chain connects TRBV2 to TRBJ2-7; 8 bases match TRBD2. The CDR3 covers 14 residues. J was trimmed by 0 bases and V by 6 bases; bases with no gene match: 4. Germline CDR1 SNHLY, CDR2 FYNNEI. The CDR3: CASRQREFSYEQYF. CDR3 in DNA: TGTGCCAGCAGACAGCGGGAGTTCTCCTACGAGCAGTACTTC.

This sequence joins TRBV2 and TRBJ1-1; D unresolved. Germline-derived CDR1 and CDR2 are SNHLY and FYNNEI. The CDR3 is 14 residues long. Trimming stripped 7 bases from V and 4 bases from J, with 16 bases between. In DNA, the CDR3 is TGTGCCAGCATAGGTCCACCGGGCCTCACTGAAGCTTTCTTT. This sequence encodes CASIGPPGLTEAFF.

The chain couples TRBV12-3 or TRBV12-4 to TRBJ2-7; D is possibly TRBD1 (5 bases). This CDR3 contains 15 residues. Trimming shortened V by 2 bases and J by 2 bases, and 13 bases separated the two germline ends. The CDR3 region is CASSLQGIPPYEQYF. The CDR3 region has the DNA TGTGCCAGCAGTTTACAGGGCATCCCCCCCTACGAGCAGTACTTC.

This clonotype was found a few times. The chain carries TRBV5-1 and TRBJ2-3; 13 bases are shared with TRBD2. With V trimmed by 0 bases and J by 8 bases, 3 bases remained unmatched. Germline lookup yields CDR1 SGHRS and CDR2 YFSETQ. This CDR3 has 15 amino acids. The CDR3 DNA reads TGCGCCAGCAGCTTGGAACTAGCGGGAGGGCGTACGCAGTATTTT. Amino acid sequence: CASSLELAGGRTQYF.

In its sample, this clonotype ranks as medium-sized. The genes are TRBV5-1 and TRBJ2-7; D ambiguous. Trimming pared 0 bases from V and 4 bases from J, leaving 2 bases between. Germline CDR1 SGHRS, CDR2 YFSETQ. The CDR3 spans 11 residues. CDR3: CASSLGYEQYF. CDR3 bases: TGCGCCAGCAGCTTGGGGTACGAGCAGTACTTC.

In its sample, this clonotype was seen many times. V gene TRBV20-1 combines with J gene TRBJ1-4; 9 nucleotides line up with TRBD1. After removal of 3 bases from V and 8 bases from J, the junction contained 4 bases not matched to a gene. The CDR3 has 13 residues. Germline V gene lookup returns CDR1 DFQATT and CDR2 SNEGSKA (reference sequence). In DNA, the CDR3 is TGCAGTGCTAGGACAGGGGGTGGAGAAAAACTGTTTTTT. It is translated as CSARTGGGEKLFF.

A few counts support this clonotype. The J gene is TRBJ2-6, the V gene TRBV10-1; unclear D gene. Trimming removed 0 bases at V and 0 bases at J, with 12 bases between. Germline loops: CDR1 WNHNN, CDR2 SYGVQD (reference sequence). CDR3 length equals 18 residues. CDR3: CASSESVRVTSGANVLTF. In DNA, the CDR3 is TGCGCCAGCAGTGAGTCCGTTCGGGTAACCTCTGGGGCCAACGTCCTGACTTTC.

This chain joins TRBV6-5 and TRBJ2-2; perhaps TRBD1 as D (5 bases). The CDR3 has 14 residues. The V end lost 0 bases, the J end lost 4 bases, and 6 bases lay between the germline ends. CDR1 is MNHEY and CDR2 is SVGAGI in the germline V gene. CDR3 sequence (DNA): TGTGCCAGCAGTTACTCTAGGGGCACCGGGGAGCTGTTTTTT. Translation gives CASSYSRGTGELFF.

The gene calls are TRBV5-1 and TRBJ2-1, with 11 positions matching TRBD1. Trimming cost V 5 bases and J 13 bases; bases outside gene matches: 11. Germline values: CDR1 SGHRS, CDR2 YFSETQ. The CDR3 sequence is 14 residues long. CDR3 sequence reads: CASSYGTGGETQFF. In nucleotides, the CDR3 is TGCGCCAGCAGTTACGGGACAGGGGGTGAGACCCAGTTCTTC.

V usage is TRBV18 and J usage is TRBJ1-5, with D possibly TRBD1 on 6 matching bases. Between the trimmed V and J ends, which lost 6 bases and 1 base, there was a span of 16 bases. The CDR3 length is 16 residues. Looked up from germline, CDR1 is KGHSH and CDR2 is LQKENI. This chain's CDR3 is CASSRDRLISNQPQHF. CDR3 nucleotide sequence: TGTGCCAGCTCCCGCGACAGGCTCATCAGCAATCAGCCCCAGCATTTT.

This clonotype was detected a few times. The chain uses TRBV5-1 and TRBJ1-1; D is perhaps TRBD1 (6 bases). V was clipped by 1 base and J by 1 base, with 11 bases between them. The CDR3 consists of 15 residues. CDR1 is SGHRS and CDR2 is YFSETQ in the germline V gene. The CDR3 region has the DNA TGCGCCAGCAGCTTGCCGGGACACGGGAACACTGAAGCTTTCTTT. The encoded protein is CASSLPGHGNTEAFF. The full variable domain, with the rest looked up from reference TRBV5-1 and TRBJ1-1, is KAGVTQTPRYLIKTRGQQVTLSCSPISGHRSVSWYQQTPGQGLQFLFEYFSETQRNKGNFPGRFSGRQFSNSRSEMNVSTLELGDSALYLCASSLPGHGNTEAFFGQGTRLTVV.

This clonotype was picked up a small number of times. The chain links TRBV7-9 to TRBJ2-3; 13 bases map to TRBD2. Germline V gene sequence: CDR1 SEHNR, CDR2 FQNEAQ (reference sequence). Germline trimming cut 3 bases from V and 3 bases from J; bases unmatched to any gene: 6. CDR3 length: 17 residues. The CDR3 nucleotides read TGTGCCAGCAGCTTTGGTGGGACTAGCGGGGCAACAGATACGCAGTATTTT. Encoded protein: CASSFGGTSGATDTQYF.

The sample holds a few counts of this clonotype. The J gene is TRBJ2-1, the V gene TRBV27; D not certain. In germline, CDR1 is MNHEY, CDR2 SMNVEV (reference sequence). The CDR3 consists of 13 residues. Deletions cut 2 bases from V and 7 bases from J, with 9 bases between. In DNA form, the CDR3 reads TGTGCCAGCAGTTTAAGAGCCCCTAATGAGCAGTTCTTC. Translating gives CASSLRAPNEQFF.

This clonotype was counted between two and nine times. The V call is TRBV4-2, the J call TRBJ2-1; 9 bases are shared with TRBD2. The length of the CDR3 is 16 residues. Germline CDR1 is LGHNA and CDR2 is YNFKEQ. V lost 3 bases and J lost 2; bases outside the gene matches: 5. CDR3 bases: TGTGCCAGCAGCCACGCTTCTAGCGGGACCTACAATGAGCAGTTCTTC. Protein product: CASSHASSGTYNEQFF.

This sequence joins TRBV7-2 and TRBJ2-7; 7 nucleotides match TRBD2. The CDR3 length is 15 residues. The ends lost 2 bases at V and 10 bases at J; junction bases unmatched: 14. Germline V gives CDR1 SGHTA, CDR2 FQGNSA. The CDR3 protein is CASSLRYRGVGEQYF. CDR3 sequence (DNA): TGTGCCAGCAGCTTACGGTATCGGGGGGTGGGTGAACAGTACTTC.